The 2 T cell receptor beta chains listed next were all sequenced from one sample in a study of blood T cell repertoires in COVID-19. TCRdb keeps only in-frame clones here, not all; method: immunoSEQ multiplex PCR. The table records tens of thousands of clones, about 89% of them present only once. Sequencing was done on a sample of peripheral blood. Source of these receptors: a woman in her sixties or seventies with acute or convalescent COVID-19.

This chain joins TRBV6-1 and TRBJ2-1; 7 bases map to TRBD2. CDR1 is MNHNS and CDR2 is SASEGT in the germline V gene. Trimming took 1 base from V and 7 from J; bases not matched to a gene: 4. This CDR3 has 14 residues. The DNA of the CDR3 is TGTGCCAGCAGTGAAGTGGGAGGGACTAATGAGCAGTTCTTC. Amino acid sequence: CASSEVGGTNEQFF.

A single count supports this clone. The chain uses TRBV18 and TRBJ1-2; D not certain. The germline V gene encodes CDR1 KGHSH and CDR2 LQKENI. The CDR3 covers 14 residues. V gave up 2 bases and J gave up 1 base, with 8 bases separating them. Here the CDR3 DNA reads TGTGCCAGCTCACCAACTAGGGATAACTATGGCTACACCTTC. This encodes CASSPTRDNYGYTF.